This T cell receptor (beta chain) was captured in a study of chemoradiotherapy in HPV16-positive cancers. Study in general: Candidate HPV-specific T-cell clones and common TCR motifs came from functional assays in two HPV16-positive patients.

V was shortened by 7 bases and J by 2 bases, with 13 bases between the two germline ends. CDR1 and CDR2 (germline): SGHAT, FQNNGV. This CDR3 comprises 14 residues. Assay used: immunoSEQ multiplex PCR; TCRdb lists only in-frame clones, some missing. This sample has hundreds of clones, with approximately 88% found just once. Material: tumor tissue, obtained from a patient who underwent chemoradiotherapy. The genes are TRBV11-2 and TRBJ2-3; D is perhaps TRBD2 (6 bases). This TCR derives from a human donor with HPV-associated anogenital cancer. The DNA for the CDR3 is TGTGCCAGCAAACTCCGGGGGACCACAGATACGCAGTATTTT. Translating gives CASKLRGTTDTQYF.